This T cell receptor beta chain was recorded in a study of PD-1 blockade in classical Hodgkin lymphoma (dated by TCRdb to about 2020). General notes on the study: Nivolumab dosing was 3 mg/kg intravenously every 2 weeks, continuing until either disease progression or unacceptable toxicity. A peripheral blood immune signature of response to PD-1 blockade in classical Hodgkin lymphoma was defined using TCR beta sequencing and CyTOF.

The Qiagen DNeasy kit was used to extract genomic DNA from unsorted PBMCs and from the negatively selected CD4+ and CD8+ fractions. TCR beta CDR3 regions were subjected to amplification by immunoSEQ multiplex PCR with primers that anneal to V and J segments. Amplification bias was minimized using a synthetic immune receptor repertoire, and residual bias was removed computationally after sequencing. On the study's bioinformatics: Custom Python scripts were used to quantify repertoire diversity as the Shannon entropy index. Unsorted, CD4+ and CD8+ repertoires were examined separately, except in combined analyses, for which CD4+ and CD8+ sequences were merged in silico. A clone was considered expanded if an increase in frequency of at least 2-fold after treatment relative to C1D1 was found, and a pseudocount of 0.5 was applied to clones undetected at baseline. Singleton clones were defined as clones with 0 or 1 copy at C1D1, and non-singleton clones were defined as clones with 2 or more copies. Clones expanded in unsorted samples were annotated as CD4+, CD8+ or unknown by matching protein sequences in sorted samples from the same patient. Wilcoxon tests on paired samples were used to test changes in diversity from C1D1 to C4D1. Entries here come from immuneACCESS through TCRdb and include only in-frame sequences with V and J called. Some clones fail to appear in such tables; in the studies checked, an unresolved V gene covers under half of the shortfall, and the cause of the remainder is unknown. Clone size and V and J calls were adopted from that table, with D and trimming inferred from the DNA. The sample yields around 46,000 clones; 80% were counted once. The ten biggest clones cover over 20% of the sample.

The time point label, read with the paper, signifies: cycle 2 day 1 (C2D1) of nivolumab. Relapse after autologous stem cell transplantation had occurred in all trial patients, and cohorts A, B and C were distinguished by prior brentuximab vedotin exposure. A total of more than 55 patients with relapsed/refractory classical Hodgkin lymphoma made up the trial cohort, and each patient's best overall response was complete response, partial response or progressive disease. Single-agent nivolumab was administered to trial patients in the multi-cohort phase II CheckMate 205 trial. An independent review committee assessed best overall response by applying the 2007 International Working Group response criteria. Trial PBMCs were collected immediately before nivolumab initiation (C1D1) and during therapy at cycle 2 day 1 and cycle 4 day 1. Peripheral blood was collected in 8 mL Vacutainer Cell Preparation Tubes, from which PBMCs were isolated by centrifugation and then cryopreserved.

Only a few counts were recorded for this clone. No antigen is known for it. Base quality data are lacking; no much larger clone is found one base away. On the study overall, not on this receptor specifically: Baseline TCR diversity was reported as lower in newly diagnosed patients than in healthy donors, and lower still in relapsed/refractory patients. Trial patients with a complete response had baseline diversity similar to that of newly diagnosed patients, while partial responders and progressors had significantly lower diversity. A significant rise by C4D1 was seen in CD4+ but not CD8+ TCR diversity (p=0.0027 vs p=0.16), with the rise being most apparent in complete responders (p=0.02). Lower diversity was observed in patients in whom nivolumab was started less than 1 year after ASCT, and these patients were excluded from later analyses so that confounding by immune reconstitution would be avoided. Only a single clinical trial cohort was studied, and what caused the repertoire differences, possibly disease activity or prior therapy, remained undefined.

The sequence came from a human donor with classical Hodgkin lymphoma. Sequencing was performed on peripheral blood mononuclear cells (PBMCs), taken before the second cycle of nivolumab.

The bases are TGCGCCAGCAGCCAAGGACAGTTCTATGGCTACACCTTC. Translated, it reads CASSQGQFYGYTF. The sequence is built from TRBV4-3 and TRBJ1-2; TRBD1 is a possible D gene, resting on 5 matching bases. In the germline V gene, CDR1 corresponds to LGHNA and CDR2 to YSLEER. V is clipped by 1 base and J by 4 bases, and the sequence between their germline boundaries is 7 bases long. Reading from cysteine to phenylalanine, the CDR3 counts 13 amino acids. Only the CDR3 part of the read is kept: 39 bases, read in frame from the first base.